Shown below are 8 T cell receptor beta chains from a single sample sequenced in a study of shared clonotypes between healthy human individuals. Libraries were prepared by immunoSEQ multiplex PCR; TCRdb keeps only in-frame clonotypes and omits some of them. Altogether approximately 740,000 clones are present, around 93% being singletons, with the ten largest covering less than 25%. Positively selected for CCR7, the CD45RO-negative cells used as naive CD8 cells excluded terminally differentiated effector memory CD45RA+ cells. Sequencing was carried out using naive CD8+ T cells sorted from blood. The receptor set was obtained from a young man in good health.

CDR3 sequence (DNA): TGTGCCAGCAGCTTACCGACTAGTACCGGGGAGCTGTTTTTT. Amino acids: CASSLPTSTGELFF. The J gene is TRBJ2-2, the V gene TRBV7-3; possibly TRBD2 for D (6 bases). CDR3 size: 14 residues. Trimming removed 2 bases from V and 5 bases from J, with 9 bases in between. Germline values: CDR1 SGHTA, CDR2 FQGTGA.

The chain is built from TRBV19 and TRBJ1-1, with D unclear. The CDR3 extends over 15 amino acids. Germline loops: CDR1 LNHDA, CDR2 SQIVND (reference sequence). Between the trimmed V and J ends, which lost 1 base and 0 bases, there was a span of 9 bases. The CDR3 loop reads CASSIGTGLNTEAFF. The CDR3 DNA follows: TGTGCCAGTAGTATAGGGACGGGGTTGAACACTGAAGCTTTCTTT.

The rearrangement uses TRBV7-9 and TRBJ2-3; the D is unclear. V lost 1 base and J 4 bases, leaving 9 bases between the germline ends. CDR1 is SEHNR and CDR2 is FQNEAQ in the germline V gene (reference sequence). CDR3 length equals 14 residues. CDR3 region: CASSLVSRADTQYF. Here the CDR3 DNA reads TGTGCCAGCAGCTTAGTTAGCCGGGCAGATACGCAGTATTTT.

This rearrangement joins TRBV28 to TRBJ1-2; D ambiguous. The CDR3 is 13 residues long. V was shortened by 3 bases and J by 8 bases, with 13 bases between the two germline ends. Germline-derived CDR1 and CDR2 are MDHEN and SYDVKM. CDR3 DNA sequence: TGTGCCAGCAGTTTTTATGAAGATCCCGGCTACACCTTC. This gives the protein CASSFYEDPGYTF.

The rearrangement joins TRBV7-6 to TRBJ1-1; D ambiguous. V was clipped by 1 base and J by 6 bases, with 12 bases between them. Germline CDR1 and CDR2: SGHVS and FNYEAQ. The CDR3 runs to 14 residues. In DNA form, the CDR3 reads TGTGCCAGCAGCTTAGGCCCTCTCGAACCTGAAGCTTTCTTT. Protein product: CASSLGPLEPEAFF.

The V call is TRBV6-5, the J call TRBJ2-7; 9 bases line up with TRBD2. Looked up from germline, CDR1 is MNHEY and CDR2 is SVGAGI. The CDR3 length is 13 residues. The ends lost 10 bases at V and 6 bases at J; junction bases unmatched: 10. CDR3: CATLPTAGGEQYF. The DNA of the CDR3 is TGTGCCACCCTACCTACAGCGGGGGGCGAGCAGTACTTC.

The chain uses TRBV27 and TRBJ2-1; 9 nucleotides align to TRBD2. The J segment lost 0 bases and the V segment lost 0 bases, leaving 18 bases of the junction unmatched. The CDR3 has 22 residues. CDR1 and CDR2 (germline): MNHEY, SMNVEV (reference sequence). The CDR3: CASSLSKITTSGRLFSYNEQFF. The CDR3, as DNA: TGTGCCAGCAGTTTATCCAAAATTACGACTAGCGGCCGGCTATTCTCCTACAATGAGCAGTTCTTC.

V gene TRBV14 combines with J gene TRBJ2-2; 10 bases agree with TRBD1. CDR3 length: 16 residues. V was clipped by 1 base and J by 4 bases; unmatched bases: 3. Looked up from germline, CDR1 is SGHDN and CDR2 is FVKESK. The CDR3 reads CASSQGQGASTGELFF. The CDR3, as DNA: TGTGCCAGCAGCCAAGGACAGGGGGCCAGCACCGGGGAGCTGTTTTTT.